Presented here are 20 T cell receptor beta chains from one specimen sequenced in a study of T cell responses to AZD1222 COVID-19 vaccine. Using immunoSEQ multiplex PCR, the repertoire was profiled, and TCRdb retains in-frame clones only, with some absent. The profile shows 85,000 to 130,000 clones, about nine tenths of them singletons. The sample in question was peripheral blood, obtained 28 days after the second dose of the MenACWY control vaccine. These receptors originate from an adult who received the MenACWY meningococcal vaccine as a control.

The V gene is TRBV18, the J gene TRBJ1-5; D not resolved. V lost 6 bases, J lost 2 bases, and 11 bases lay in between. The CDR3 runs to 14 residues. CDR1 and CDR2 (germline): KGHSH, LQKENI. The CDR3 loop is CASSEGHGNQPQHF. The CDR3 DNA reads TGTGCCAGCTCCGAGGGCCATGGCAATCAGCCCCAGCATTTT. The full variable domain, its missing parts supplied by reference TRBV18 and TRBJ1-5, is NAGVMQNPRHLVRRRGQEARLRCSPMKGHSHVYWYRQLPEEGLKFMVYLQKENIIDESGMPKERFSAEFPKEGPSILRIQQVVRGDSAAYFCASSEGHGNQPQHFGDGTRLSIL.

This rearrangement joins TRBV28 to TRBJ2-5; 8 bases fit TRBD1. CDR3 length: 16 amino acids. V shed 5 bases, J shed 1 base, and the junction held 9 bases outside the gene matches. The V gene's germline CDR1 is MDHEN and CDR2 SYDVKM. CDR3 DNA sequence: TGTGCCAGCAGTCCGACAGGGGCGTTGATCCAAGAGACCCAGTACTTC. Amino acid sequence: CASSPTGALIQETQYF.

V is TRBV9 and J is TRBJ2-1; 8 nucleotides line up with TRBD2. From germline, CDR1 is SGDLS and CDR2 YYNGEE. This CDR3 has 15 amino acids. Unmatched junction bases numbered 5, after V lost 0 bases and J lost 6 bases. The CDR3 DNA sequence: TGTGCCAGCAGCGTAGCGGGGGGGCCAAGCAATGAGCAGTTCTTC. This translates into CASSVAGGPSNEQFF.

This chain links TRBV14 with TRBJ2-3; D is ambiguous. V was cut by 4 bases and J by 8 bases, with 13 bases left in between. This CDR3 contains 13 residues. CDR1 and CDR2 (germline): SGHDN, FVKESK. The CDR3 here is CASSPSRTGTQYF. The CDR3 DNA is TGTGCCAGCAGCCCCTCCCGAACCGGTACGCAGTATTTT.

The chain joins TRBV5-1 to TRBJ1-1, with D maybe TRBD1 (6 bases). The CDR3 runs to 16 residues. Germline V lookup: CDR1 SGHRS, CDR2 YFSETQ. V was pared by 0 bases and J by 1 base, with 13 bases between. The CDR3 nucleotides are TGCGCCAGCAGCTTGGTTGCCGGGACACCGAACACTGAAGCTTTCTTT. Translation gives CASSLVAGTPNTEAFF.

This clone was recorded only once. The chain carries TRBV18 and TRBJ2-3; TRBD2 is a possible D gene (5 bases). The CDR3 extends over 13 amino acids. The V and J ends lost 3 bases and 4 bases respectively, with 8 bases between them. CDR1 and CDR2 from the germline V gene are KGHSH and LQKENI. The CDR3 reads CASSPSGADTQYF. The CDR3 DNA sequence: TGTGCCAGCTCACCTTCCGGGGCAGATACGCAGTATTTT.

The chain recombines TRBV7-3 with TRBJ1-1, with 11 bases matching TRBD1. Germline V gene data show CDR1 as SGHTA and CDR2 as FQGTGA. V gave up 8 bases and J gave up 5 bases; unmatched junction bases: 4. The CDR3 sequence is 13 residues long. Written as DNA, the CDR3 is TGTGCCAGCGGGACAGGGGGGATTACTGAAGCTTTCTTT. Its translation is CASGTGGITEAFF.

CDR3 DNA sequence: TGTGCCAGCTCACGGGGCCGGGGGGCTAGGTATAATTCACCCCTCCACTTT. Translating it yields CASSRGRGARYNSPLHF. The genes are TRBV18 and TRBJ1-6; D is perhaps TRBD1 (6 bases). Germline V gene sequence: CDR1 KGHSH, CDR2 LQKENI. The CDR3 has 17 residues. V was clipped by 4 bases and J by 4 bases, with 17 bases between them. Using reference TRBV18 and TRBJ1-6 for the parts outside the CDR3, the full variable domain is NAGVMQNPRHLVRRRGQEARLRCSPMKGHSHVYWYRQLPEEGLKFMVYLQKENIIDESGMPKERFSAEFPKEGPSILRIQQVVRGDSAAYFCASSRGRGARYNSPLHFGNGTRLTVT.

This rearrangement joins TRBV6-4 to TRBJ1-2, with unresolved D. CDR1 is MRHNA and CDR2 is SNTAGT in the germline V gene. The CDR3 runs to 15 residues. V gave up 7 bases and J gave up 5 bases, with 20 bases separating them. CDR3 sequence reads: CASMGSMEAWYGYTF. The DNA for the CDR3 is TGTGCCAGCATGGGGAGTATGGAAGCCTGGTATGGCTACACCTTC.

This chain uses TRBV3-1 (or the pseudogene TRBV3-2) with TRBJ1-3, with a tentative D call TRBD1 (6 bases). The CDR3 consists of 14 residues. The V gene lost 3 bases and the J gene lost 5 bases, with 11 bases spanning the gap. CDR1 LGHDT and CDR2 YNNKEL come from the germline V gene (reference sequence). The CDR3 protein is CASSQRDTRNTIYF. DNA for the CDR3: TGTGCCAGCAGCCAGCGGGACACCCGAAACACCATATATTTT.

The rearrangement links TRBV10-1 to TRBJ1-5; no reliable D call. V lost 4 bases to trimming and J lost 2 bases, with 6 bases between them. This CDR3 contains 13 residues. CDR1 WNHNN and CDR2 SYGVQD come from the germline V gene (reference sequence). CDR3 region: CASSGGGNQPQHF. As DNA, the CDR3 is TGCGCCAGCAGTGGAGGAGGCAATCAGCCCCAGCATTTT.

The CDR3 DNA sequence: TGTGCCAGCAGTCCGATGGGGGCAGGGTTTAATGAAAAACTGTTTTTT. Protein sequence: CASSPMGAGFNEKLFF. V gene TRBV2 combines with J gene TRBJ1-4, with D maybe TRBD1 (6 bases). This CDR3 is built from 16 residues. V lost 5 bases and J lost 4, with 17 bases in between. The germline V gene encodes CDR1 SNHLY and CDR2 FYNNEI.

This clone was seen a single time. This sequence joins TRBV7-9 and TRBJ1-4; D call uncertain. Trimming left V 6 bases short and J 4 bases short, with 15 bases between. CDR3 length: 15 residues. Germline V gene lookup returns CDR1 SEHNR and CDR2 FQNEAQ (reference sequence). The CDR3 bases are TGTGCCAGCAGTCAAGGAGGTCAGTTTAATGAAAAACTGTTTTTT. It encodes CASSQGGQFNEKLFF. Based on the CDR3 plus reference TRBV7-9 and TRBJ1-4, the full variable domain is DTGVSQNPRHKITKRGQNVTFRCDPISEHNRLYWYRQTLGQGPEFLTYFQNEAQLEKSRLLSDRFSAERPKGSFSTLEIQRTEQGDSAMYLCASSQGGQFNEKLFFGSGTQLSVL.

V gene TRBV28 combines with J gene TRBJ2-3, with D possibly being TRBD1 or TRBD2 (5 bases each). The CDR3 is 15 residues long. Trimming removed 3 bases from V and 4 bases from J, with 14 bases in between. The germline gives CDR1 MDHEN, CDR2 SYDVKM. As DNA, the CDR3 is TGTGCCAGCAGTTTGCCGGGACCCGTTTCAGATACGCAGTATTTT. It yields the protein CASSLPGPVSDTQYF. The full variable domain, in which reference TRBV28 and TRBJ2-3 provide the parts outside the CDR3, is DVKVTQSSRYLVKRTGEKVFLECVQDMDHENMFWYRQDPGLGLRLIYFSYDVKMKEKGDIPEGYSVSREKKERFSLILESASTNQTSMYLCASSLPGPVSDTQYFGPGTRLTVL.

This chain links TRBV28 with TRBJ1-2; D gene ambiguous. The germline V and J ends were trimmed by 1 base and 5 bases, with 20 bases remaining between them. Germline CDR1 is MDHEN and CDR2 is SYDVKM. The CDR3 sequence is 17 residues long. The CDR3 is CASSLSGRGGLGYGYTF. DNA for the CDR3: TGTGCCAGCAGTTTATCGGGCCGGGGAGGCCTAGGATATGGCTACACCTTC.

J is TRBJ1-2 and V is TRBV6-2 or TRBV6-3, with D possibly TRBD1 on 5 matching bases. The V and J ends lost 4 bases and 5 bases respectively, with 8 bases between them. In germline, CDR1 is MNHEY, CDR2 SVGEGT. The CDR3 totals 12 residues. The DNA of the CDR3 is TGTGCCAGCAGTTTACAGGTTTATGGCTACACCTTC. As protein: CASSLQVYGYTF.

V is TRBV5-1 and J is TRBJ1-5, with TRBD1 as a possible D gene (6 bases). The CDR3 spans 13 residues. CDR1 SGHRS and CDR2 YFSETQ come from the germline V gene. V was cut by 4 bases and J by 4 bases, with 9 bases left in between. The DNA of the CDR3 is TGCGCCAGCAGCGTCACAGGGAATCAGCCCCAGCATTTT. Amino acids: CASSVTGNQPQHF.

This clone was detected once. The chain carries TRBV7-8 and TRBJ2-1; no clear D. CDR1 and CDR2 (germline): SGHVS, FQNEAQ. Trimming shortened V by 5 bases and J by 6 bases, and 14 bases separated the two germline ends. The CDR3 length is 14 residues. The CDR3 DNA reads TGTGCCAGCAGCACCCGAAGGGCCATCAATGAGCAGTTCTTC. It yields the protein CASSTRRAINEQFF.

CDR3 loop: CASSLAGKTQYF. The CDR3 bases are TGTGCCAGCAGCTTAGCGGGGAAGACCCAGTACTTC. This chain uses TRBV7-8 with TRBJ2-5; D remains ambiguous. This CDR3 has 12 amino acids. V was shortened by 0 bases and J by 6 bases, with 5 bases between the two germline ends. Germline V gene sequence: CDR1 SGHVS, CDR2 FQNEAQ.

This clone occurred once. The V and J genes are TRBV9 and TRBJ1-1, with D uncertain. The CDR3 runs 14 residues. V lost 3 bases, J lost 4 bases, and 13 bases lay in between. Germline CDR1 and CDR2: SGDLS and YYNGEE. This CDR3 reads CASSGREGSTEAFF. In nucleotides, the CDR3 is TGTGCCAGCAGCGGGCGGGAAGGGAGCACTGAAGCTTTCTTT.